A single sample gave rise to the 30 T cell receptor beta chains below, sequenced in a study of T cells after yellow fever vaccination. MiXCR, run by TCRdb on the 5' RACE reads, gives a single entry per CDR3 protein. The sample has fewer than 500,000 distinct CDR3 sequences, roughly a sixth seen once. The input for sequencing was PBMCs, taken before the yellow fever booster vaccination. These receptors originate from a man aged 18 to 30 who received the YFV17D yellow fever vaccine.

The chain links TRBV27 to TRBJ2-1, with 9 bases identical to TRBD1. The germline gives CDR1 MNHEY, CDR2 SMNVEV (reference sequence). This CDR3 contains 16 residues. V gave up 6 bases and J gave up 9 bases; unmatched junction bases: 15. The CDR3 spells CASRDPGTGSEGEQFF. For the CDR3, the DNA is TGTGCCAGCAGGGACCCCGGGACAGGGTCGGAGGGTGAGCAGTTCTTC.

This clonotype was observed a few times. V gene TRBV5-8 combines with J gene TRBJ2-3; D is ambiguous. Trimming shortened V by 1 base and J by 1 base, and 10 bases separated the two germline ends. This CDR3 comprises 15 residues. CDR1 and CDR2 (germline): SGHTS, YDEGEE. The CDR3 loop is CASSLRRIRTDTQYF. In nucleotides, the CDR3 is TGTGCCAGCAGCTTGCGGCGGATTCGCACAGATACGCAGTATTTT.

This clonotype was counted only a few times. The chain joins TRBV9 to TRBJ2-3, with D uncertain. Germline V gene lookup returns CDR1 SGDLS and CDR2 YYNGEE. This CDR3 is built from 12 residues. Trimming stripped 4 bases from V and 5 bases from J, with 8 bases between. This CDR3 is CASSTPRDTQYF. CDR3 nucleotide sequence: TGTGCCAGCAGCACCCCTCGAGATACGCAGTATTTT.

The rearrangement links TRBV7-9 to TRBJ1-2; D ambiguous. Trimming removed 2 bases at V and 4 bases at J, with 14 bases between. From germline, CDR1 is SEHNR and CDR2 FQNEAQ (reference sequence). The CDR3 length is 15 residues. The CDR3 DNA reads TGTGCCAGCAGCTTAATAGAGCGGATGAGCTATGGCTACACCTTC. Amino acid sequence: CASSLIERMSYGYTF.

The chain has TRBV14 and TRBJ1-1; weak D call: TRBD1 (5 bases). Germline lookup yields CDR1 SGHDN and CDR2 FVKESK. The V gene lost 1 base and the J gene lost 7 bases, with 10 bases spanning the gap. This CDR3 contains 13 residues. CDR3 in amino acids: CASSQGVRGEAFF. CDR3 sequence (DNA): TGTGCCAGCAGCCAAGGTGTTAGGGGTGAAGCTTTCTTT.

Many counts were recorded for this clonotype. The J gene is TRBJ2-5, the V gene TRBV5-6; D is unclear. The CDR3 is made up of 11 amino acids. Trimming removed 4 bases from V and 0 bases from J, with 1 base in between. The germline V gene has CDR1 SGHDT and CDR2 YYEEEE. In DNA form, the CDR3 reads TGTGCCAGCAGCGACCAAGAGACCCAGTACTTC. It is translated as CASSDQETQYF.

The CDR3 sequence is CAWSIRGGANVLTF. As DNA, the CDR3 is TGTGCCTGGAGTATCCGTGGGGGGGCCAACGTCCTGACTTTC. This rearrangement joins TRBV30 to TRBJ2-6; no firm D call. CDR1 GTSNPN and CDR2 SVGIG come from the germline V gene (reference sequence). The CDR3 sequence is 14 residues long. Deletions cut 2 bases from V and 4 bases from J, with 9 bases between. The variable domain in full, completed from reference TRBV30 and TRBJ2-6, reads SQTIHQWPATLVQPVGSPLSLECTVEGTSNPNLYWYRQAAGRGLQLLFYSVGIGQISSEVPQNLSASRPQDRQFILSSKKLLLSDSGFYLCAWSIRGGANVLTFGAGSRLTVL.

This clonotype was seen more than once but under ten times. The CDR3 does not end in the conserved phenylalanine or tryptophan, so this is likely a read error. It is unclear where the CDR3 begins or ends on the DNA, so no DNA is shown, and the CDR3 is as TCRdb lists it. The CDR3 spells CASSPPGLDV. The chain uses TRBV7-9 and TRBJ1-2. Germline CDR1 SEHNR, CDR2 FQNEAQ (reference sequence). The CDR3 has 10 amino acids, counting both end residues.

This clonotype was seen more than once but under ten times. V usage is TRBV5-1 and J usage is TRBJ2-5; D possibly corresponds to TRBD2 (6 bases). CDR1 is SGHRS, CDR2 YFSETQ, per germline. V was clipped by 7 bases and J by 7 bases, with 17 bases between them. CDR3 length equals 13 residues. The CDR3 here is CASGEETPSTQYF. The DNA of the CDR3 is TGCGCCAGCGGGGAGGAGACGCCGTCGACCCAGTACTTC.

In this sample, this clonotype turned up many times. This chain links TRBV12-3 or TRBV12-4 with TRBJ2-5, with D tentatively TRBD1 or TRBD2 (5 bases each). V was pared by 5 bases and J by 5 bases, with 15 bases between. The CDR3 is 14 residues long. This chain's CDR3 is CASSPLWGLETQYF. The CDR3 DNA is TGTGCCAGCAGTCCCCTCTGGGGGTTGGAGACCCAGTACTTC.

V usage is TRBV2 and J usage is TRBJ2-1; tentative D call: TRBD1 (6 bases). The CDR3 consists of 13 residues. Germline CDR1 is SNHLY and CDR2 is FYNNEI. V lost 5 bases and J 14 bases, leaving 19 bases between the germline ends. As DNA, the CDR3 is TGTGCCAGCAGTTCCCAATTGGGGGCTCGCGAGTTCTTC. Translation gives CASSSQLGAREFF.

The chain combines TRBV4-3 with TRBJ2-7; TRBD1 might be the D (6 bases). The CDR3 has 15 amino acids. V dropped 1 base and J dropped 5 bases, with 15 bases sitting between them. Looked up from germline, CDR1 is LGHNA and CDR2 is YSLEER. DNA of the CDR3: TGCGCCAGCAGCCAAGCAGGGCTCCGACAGGACGAGCAGTACTTC. It specifies CASSQAGLRQDEQYF.

The J gene is TRBJ2-2, the V gene TRBV11-3; TRBD1 is a possible D gene (6 bases). CDR3 size: 14 residues. With 5 bases removed from V and 6 bases from J, the gap between germline ends came to 13 bases. Germline values: CDR1 SGHNT, CDR2 YENEEA. The chain's CDR3 is CASSQGGTPGELFF. The CDR3 region has the DNA TGTGCCAGCAGCCAAGGTGGGACACCCGGGGAGCTGTTTTTT.

The V call is TRBV6-1, the J call TRBJ1-4; possibly TRBD1 for D (5 bases). With 3 bases removed from V and 8 bases from J, the gap between germline ends came to 16 bases. CDR1 and CDR2 from the germline V gene are MNHNS and SASEGT. This CDR3 is built from 15 residues. Here the CDR3 DNA reads TGTGCCAGCAGTGATTCGAGGGGAGTAAAGGAAAAACTGTTTTTT. Amino acids: CASSDSRGVKEKLFF.

This chain links TRBV12-5 with TRBJ1-5, with 7 bases matching TRBD1. The germline V gene has CDR1 LGHNT and CDR2 FRNRAP. The CDR3 has 14 amino acids. The V segment lost 6 bases and the J segment 6 bases; nucleotides outside the gene matches: 8. CDR3 amino acids: CASGTDRASQPQHF. The CDR3 DNA reads as TGTGCTAGTGGGACCGACAGGGCTAGTCAGCCCCAGCATTTT.

The chain uses TRBV19 and TRBJ1-2; D unresolved. Between the trimmed V and J ends, which lost 4 bases and 3 bases, there was a span of 15 bases. This CDR3 spans 15 amino acids. Germline lookup yields CDR1 LNHDA and CDR2 SQIVND (reference sequence). The CDR3: CASSRGGGLYYGYTF. The CDR3 DNA is TGTGCCAGTAGTAGAGGCGGCGGGCTTTACTATGGCTACACCTTC.

The sample holds a few counts of this clonotype. This rearrangement joins TRBV10-3 to TRBJ2-1, with 8 bases identical to TRBD2. Germline V gene sequence: CDR1 ENHRY, CDR2 SYGVKD. Trimming removed 7 bases from V and 4 bases from J; junction bases left unmatched: 6. The CDR3 sequence is 14 residues long. CDR3 in amino acids: CAIMGLAGYNEQFF. DNA for the CDR3: TGTGCCATCATGGGGCTAGCGGGTTACAATGAGCAGTTCTTC.

The chain has TRBV6-2 or TRBV6-3 and TRBJ1-6, with D perhaps TRBD1 (5 bases). With 7 bases removed from V and 3 bases from J, the gap between germline ends came to 7 bases. The CDR3 spans 13 residues. Germline V CDR1 and CDR2: MNHEY, SVGEGT. The CDR3 DNA sequence: TGTGCCAGCACGACAGACTATAATTCACCCCTCCACTTT. Translated: CASTTDYNSPLHF.

This clonotype was counted between two and nine times. The V gene is TRBV6-5, the J gene TRBJ2-4, with D hard to call. The CDR3 extends over 13 amino acids. Trimming pared 3 bases from V and 4 bases from J, leaving 7 bases between. Germline V gene sequence: CDR1 MNHEY, CDR2 SVGAGI. The CDR3 sequence: CASSYQPKNIQYF. DNA of the CDR3: TGTGCCAGCAGTTATCAGCCGAAAAACATTCAGTACTTC.

This clonotype was observed a few times. The rearrangement joins TRBV7-8 to TRBJ1-5, with D unresolved. In germline, CDR1 is SGHVS, CDR2 FQNEAQ. Between the trimmed V and J ends, which lost 1 base and 9 bases, there was a span of 13 bases. CDR3 length equals 14 residues. The CDR3 region is CASSLGTAAWPQHF. CDR3 DNA: TGTGCCAGCAGCTTAGGGACCGCCGCCTGGCCCCAGCATTTT.

V gene TRBV5-6 combines with J gene TRBJ2-7; D might be TRBD1 (6 bases). The ends were cut back, 3 bases at V and 2 bases at J, with 12 bases in the middle. The germline CDR1 and CDR2 sequences are SGHDT and YYEEEE. The CDR3 loop spans 14 amino acids. The CDR3: CASSWTAETYEQYF. CDR3 nucleotides: TGTGCCAGCAGCTGGACAGCCGAGACCTACGAGCAGTACTTC.

This clonotype showed up many times. The rearrangement links TRBV11-2 to TRBJ2-1; D ambiguous. CDR1 and CDR2 (germline): SGHAT, FQNNGV. With 1 base removed from V and 12 bases from J, the gap between germline ends came to 13 bases. This CDR3 has 13 amino acids. In DNA form, the CDR3 reads TGTGCCAGCAGCTTAGGAGGTCGCCTGGGGCAGTTCTTC. This sequence encodes CASSLGGRLGQFF.

This clonotype was observed a few times. The V gene is TRBV2, the J gene TRBJ1-2; TRBD1 might be the D (5 bases). Germline V gene data show CDR1 as SNHLY and CDR2 as FYNNEI. CDR3 length: 17 amino acids. Deletions cut 8 bases from V and 0 bases from J, with 22 bases between. The CDR3 protein is CASGRGGSRPTNYGYTF. DNA of the CDR3: TGTGCCAGCGGCCGGGGGGGATCACGCCCTACTAACTATGGCTACACCTTC.

The gene calls are TRBV7-6 and TRBJ2-3, with TRBD1 matching 10 bases. The trim removed 3 bases at V and 5 bases at J, leaving 8 bases unmatched. The CDR3 consists of 16 residues. CDR1 is SGHVS and CDR2 is FNYEAQ in the germline V gene. The CDR3 protein is CASSFFDRGPGDTQYF. The CDR3 DNA sequence: TGTGCCAGCAGCTTTTTTGACAGGGGGCCGGGAGATACGCAGTATTTT.

This clonotype appeared a few times. The chain employs TRBV18 and TRBJ1-5; D is unresolved. This CDR3 contains 14 residues. Germline CDR1 KGHSH, CDR2 LQKENI. Trimming removed 2 bases from V and 7 bases from J, with 12 bases in between. The CDR3 protein is CASSPSGYEQPQHF. The CDR3 DNA sequence: TGTGCCAGCTCACCATCGGGATACGAGCAGCCCCAGCATTTT.

The chain joins TRBV27 to TRBJ2-2; D perhaps matches TRBD2 (7 bases). V shed 11 bases and J shed 5 bases, with 21 bases lying between them. Germline values: CDR1 MNHEY, CDR2 SMNVEV (reference sequence). This CDR3 has 15 amino acids. The CDR3 DNA reads TGTGCCTCAATTGGTAGGGGGGGGCGAACCGGGGAGCTGTTTTTT. Encoded protein: CASIGRGGRTGELFF.

This clonotype showed up just a few times. The chain couples TRBV28 to TRBJ2-7; 10 nucleotides line up with TRBD1. This CDR3 has 15 amino acids. The germline V gene encodes CDR1 MDHEN and CDR2 SYDVKM. Unmatched junction bases numbered 6, after V lost 4 bases and J lost 3 bases. This CDR3 is CASSSWGQGSYEQYV. As DNA, the CDR3 is TGTGCCAGCAGTTCGTGGGGACAGGGGAGCTACGAGCAGTACGTC.

V gene TRBV2 combines with J gene TRBJ2-3; the D is unclear. CDR1 SNHLY and CDR2 FYNNEI come from the germline V gene. Trimming removed 0 bases at V and 6 bases at J, with 13 bases between. The CDR3 runs 15 residues. Written as DNA, the CDR3 is TGTGCCAGCAGTGAAGCGGCCTCGGATGGTGATACGCAGTATTTT. Translated: CASSEAASDGDTQYF.

The V call is TRBV13, the J call TRBJ1-6; no firm D call. Germline V lookup: CDR1 PRHDT, CDR2 FYEKMQ (reference sequence). V lost 5 bases and J lost 10, with 15 bases in between. This CDR3 has 14 amino acids. The CDR3 is CASSLRGVSSPLHF. As DNA, the CDR3 is TGTGCCAGCAGCCTGCGTGGGGTGAGCTCACCCCTCCACTTT.

The chain combines TRBV7-9 with TRBJ1-2; 8 bases align to TRBD1. The germline V gene has CDR1 SEHNR and CDR2 FQNEAQ (reference sequence). The CDR3 length is 15 residues. The ends lost 1 base at V and 3 bases at J; junction bases unmatched: 4. For the CDR3, the DNA is TGTGCCAGCAGCTTAGGGGACAGGAGTTACTATGGCTACACCTTC. Translation: CASSLGDRSYYGYTF.